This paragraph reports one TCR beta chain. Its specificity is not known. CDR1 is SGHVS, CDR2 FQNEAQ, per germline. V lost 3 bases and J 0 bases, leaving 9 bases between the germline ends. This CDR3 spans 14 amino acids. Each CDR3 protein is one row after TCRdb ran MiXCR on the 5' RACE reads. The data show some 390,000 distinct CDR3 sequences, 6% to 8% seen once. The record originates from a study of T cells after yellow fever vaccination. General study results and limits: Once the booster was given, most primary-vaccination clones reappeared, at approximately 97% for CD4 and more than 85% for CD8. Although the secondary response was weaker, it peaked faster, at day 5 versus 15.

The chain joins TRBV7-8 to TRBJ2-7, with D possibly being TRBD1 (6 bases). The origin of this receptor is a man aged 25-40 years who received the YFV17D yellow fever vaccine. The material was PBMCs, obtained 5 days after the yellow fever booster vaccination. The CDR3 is CASSFQGRSYEQYF. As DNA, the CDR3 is TGTGCCAGCAGCTTTCAGGGGCGCTCCTACGAGCAGTACTTC.